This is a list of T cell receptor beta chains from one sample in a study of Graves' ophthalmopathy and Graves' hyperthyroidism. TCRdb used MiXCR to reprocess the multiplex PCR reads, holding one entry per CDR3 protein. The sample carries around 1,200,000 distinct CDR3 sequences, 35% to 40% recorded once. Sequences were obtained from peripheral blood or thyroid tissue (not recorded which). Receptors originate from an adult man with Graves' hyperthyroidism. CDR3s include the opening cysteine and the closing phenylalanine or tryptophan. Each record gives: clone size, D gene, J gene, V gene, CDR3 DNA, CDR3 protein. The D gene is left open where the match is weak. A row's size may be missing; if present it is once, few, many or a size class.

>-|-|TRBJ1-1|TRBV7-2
TGTGCCAGCAGCCAACCCAACCGAGGGATTGAAGCTTTCTTT
CASSQPNRGIEAFF
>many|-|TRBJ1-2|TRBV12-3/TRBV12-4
TGTGCCAGCAGCGAGGGGTGGCCTCCCGTCTATGGCTACACCTTC
CASSEGWPPVYGYTF
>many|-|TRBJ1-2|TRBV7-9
TGTGCCAGCAGCTTAGCTCGGGCAGGGGAGGGAAGCGGCTACACCTTC
CASSLARAGEGSGYTF
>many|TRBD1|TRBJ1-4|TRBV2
TGTGCCAGCACCGGGACAGGGAATGAAAAACTGTTTTTT
CASTGTGNEKLFF
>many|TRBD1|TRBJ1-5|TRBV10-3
TGTGCCATCAGAGGACAGGGGGATCAGCCCCAGCATTTT
CAIRGQGDQPQHF
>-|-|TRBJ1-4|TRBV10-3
TGTGCCATCAGTGAGGGACCGATTGAAAAACTGTTTTTT
CAISEGPIEKLFF
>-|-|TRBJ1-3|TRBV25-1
TGCGCCAGCAGCCAAGTACCGGGGGCCACTGGAAACACCATATATTTT
CASSQVPGATGNTIYF
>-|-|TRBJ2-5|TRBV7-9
TGTGCCAGCAGCATGTCCCGGGACCCCAGAGGGACCCAGTACTTC
CASSMSRDPRGTQYF
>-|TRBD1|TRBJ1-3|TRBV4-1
TGCGCCAGCGGGGGACAGGTTTCTGGAAACACCATATATTTT
CASGGQVSGNTIYF
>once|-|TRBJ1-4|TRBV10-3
TGTGCCATCGGGGGTAGCGGTGAAAAACTGTTTTTT
CAIGGSGEKLFF
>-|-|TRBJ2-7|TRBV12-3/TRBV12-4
TGTGCCAGCAGTTCCCAGGGCAGGGCCTTATACGAGCAGTACTTC
CASSSQGRALYEQYF
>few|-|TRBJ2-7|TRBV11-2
TGTGCCAGCAGCTTAGAGAGAGGATACTACGAGCAGTACTTC
CASSLERGYYEQYF
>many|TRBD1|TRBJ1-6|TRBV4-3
TGCGCCAGCAGCCAAGATGGGACAGGGGATTCACCCCTCCACTTT
CASSQDGTGDSPLHF
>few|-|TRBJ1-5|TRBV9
TGTGCCAGCAGCCCCTACGACAGGATGAATCAGCCCCAGCATTTT
CASSPYDRMNQPQHF
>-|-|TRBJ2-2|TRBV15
TGTGCCACTGGACCCTTTAGCACCGGGGAGCTGTTTTTT
CATGPFSTGELFF
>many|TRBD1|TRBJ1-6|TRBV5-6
TGTGCCAGCAGCGCGACAGGGATTCCAAATTCACCCCTCCACTTT
CASSATGIPNSPLHF
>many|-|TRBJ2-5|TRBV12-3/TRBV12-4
TGTGCCAGCAGCGGAGGGAGACGATTGGAGACCCAGTACTTC
CASSGGRRLETQYF
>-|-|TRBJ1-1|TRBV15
TGTGCCACCAGCGGGGCAGGGTTGGGCACTGAAGCTTTCTTT
CATSGAGLGTEAFF
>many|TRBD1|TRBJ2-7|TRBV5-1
TGCGCCAGCAGCATAATGGACAGGGTGGACCCCTACGAGCAGTACTTC
CASSIMDRVDPYEQYF
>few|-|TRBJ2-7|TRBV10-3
TGTGCCACCTCAGGGGGCGGGAGTCGGTACGAGCAGTACTTC
CATSGGGSRYEQYF
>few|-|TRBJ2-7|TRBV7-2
TGTGCCAGCAGCTTGTCCCAATCCCTGGGTTTTCTACGAACCTACGAGCAGTACTTC
CASSLSQSLGFLRTYEQYF
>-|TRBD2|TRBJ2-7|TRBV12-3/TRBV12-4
TGTGCCAGCAGCCGCGGGACTAGCGGGCTAAGGGAGCTGTACTTC
CASSRGTSGLRELYF
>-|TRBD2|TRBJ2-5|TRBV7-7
TGTGCCAGCAGCCGCGCCCGGGGGGGCGCAGAGACCCAGTACTTC
CASSRARGGAETQYF
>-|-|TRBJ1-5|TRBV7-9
TGTGCCAGCAGGGGCCTCAACGAGCCCCAGCATTTT
CASRGLNEPQHF
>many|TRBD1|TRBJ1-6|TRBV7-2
TGTGCCAGCAGCGGCGGACAGGAGAGCTCCTATAATTCACCCCTCCACTTT
CASSGGQESSYNSPLHF
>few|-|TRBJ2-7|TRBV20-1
TGCAGTGCTAGTTTGAGGGACTTTTTCTACGAGCAGTACTTC
CSASLRDFFYEQYF
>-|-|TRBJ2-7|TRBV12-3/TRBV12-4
TGTGCCAGCAGCAGAGCGGGAGGGACAGGGTACGAGCAGTACTTC
CASSRAGGTGYEQYF
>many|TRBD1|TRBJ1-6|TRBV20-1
TGCAGTGCTGGGACAGGGGGCAAATCACCCCTCCACTTT
CSAGTGGKSPLHF
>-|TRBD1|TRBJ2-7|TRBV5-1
TGCGCCAGCAGCTGGGGCGAGACAGGGATTTACGAGCAGTACTTC
CASSWGETGIYEQYF
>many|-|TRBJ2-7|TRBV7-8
TGTGCCAGCAGCCCCCAAACAGGGTTCCGATCCTACGAGCAGTACTTC
CASSPQTGFRSYEQYF